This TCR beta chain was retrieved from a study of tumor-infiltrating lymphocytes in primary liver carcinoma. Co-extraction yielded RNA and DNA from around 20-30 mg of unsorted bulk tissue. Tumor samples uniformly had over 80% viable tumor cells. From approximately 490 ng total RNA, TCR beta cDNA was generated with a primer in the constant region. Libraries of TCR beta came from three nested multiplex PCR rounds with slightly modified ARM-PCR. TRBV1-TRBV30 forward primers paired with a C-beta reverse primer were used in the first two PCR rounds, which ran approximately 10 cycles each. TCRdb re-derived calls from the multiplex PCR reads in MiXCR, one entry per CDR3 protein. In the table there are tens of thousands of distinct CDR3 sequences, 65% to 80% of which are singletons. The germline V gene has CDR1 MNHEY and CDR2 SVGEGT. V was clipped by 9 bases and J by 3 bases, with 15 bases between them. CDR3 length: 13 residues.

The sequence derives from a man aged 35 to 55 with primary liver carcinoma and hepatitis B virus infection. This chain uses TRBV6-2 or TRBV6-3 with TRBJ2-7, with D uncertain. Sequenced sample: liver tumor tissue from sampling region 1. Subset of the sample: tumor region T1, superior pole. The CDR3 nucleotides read TGTGCCAGGATCTTCCTATTGGTCTACGAGCAGTACTTC. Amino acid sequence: CARIFLLVYEQYF.